In its sample, the clone carrying this T cell receptor (beta chain) was seen once. Its cognate antigen is unknown. Researchers ran the PCR with 60 Vbeta and 13 Jbeta primers. The repertoire was sequenced with immunoSEQ multiplex PCR; TCRdb's copy has only in-frame clones and lacks some. The sample lists more than 150,000 clones, around 76% seen once, with 1.5% to 1.8% in the top ten. The sample comes from a study of cytomegalovirus exposure and HLA in healthy donors. Whole-study context: In an early release, HLA-typed donors contributed approximately 82 million unique TCR sequences.

V was pared by 3 bases and J by 5 bases, with 19 bases between. Germline V gene sequence: CDR1 MNHNS, CDR2 SASEGT. The CDR3 contains 16 residues. General study points: Reports indicate that TCR beta sequences accurately predicted the HLA-A and HLA-B alleles of most subjects. Prior analysis indicated that the majority of TCR beta V segments exhibited productivity approximately 90% or approximately 30% of the time. Overall, roughly 160 TCR beta chains were annotated as cytomegalovirus-associated.

The rearrangement joins TRBV6-1 to TRBJ1-1; the D gene is possibly TRBD1 (5 bases). The sequenced sample consisted of PBMCs. The sequence was obtained from a man aged 35-49 years in good health and CMV-seronegative. The CDR3 loop reads CASSEVTLGGGTEAFF. In DNA form, the CDR3 reads TGTGCCAGCAGTGAGGTGACCTTGGGGGGTGGTACTGAAGCTTTCTTT.